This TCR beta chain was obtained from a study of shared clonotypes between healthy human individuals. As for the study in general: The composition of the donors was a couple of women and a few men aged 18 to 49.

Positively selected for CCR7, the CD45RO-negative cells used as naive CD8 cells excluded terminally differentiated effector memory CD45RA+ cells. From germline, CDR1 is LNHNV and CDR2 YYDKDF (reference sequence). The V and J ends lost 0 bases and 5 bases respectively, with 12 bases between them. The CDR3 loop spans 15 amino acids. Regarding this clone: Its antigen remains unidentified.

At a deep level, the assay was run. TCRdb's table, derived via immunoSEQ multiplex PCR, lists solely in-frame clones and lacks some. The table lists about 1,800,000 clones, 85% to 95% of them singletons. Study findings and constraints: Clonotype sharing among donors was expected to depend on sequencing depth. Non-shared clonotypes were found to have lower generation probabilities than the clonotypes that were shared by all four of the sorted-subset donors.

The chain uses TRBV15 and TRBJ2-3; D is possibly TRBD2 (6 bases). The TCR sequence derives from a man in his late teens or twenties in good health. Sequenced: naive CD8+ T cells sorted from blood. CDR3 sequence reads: CATSRDLLGGDTQYF. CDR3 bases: TGTGCCACCAGCAGAGATCTACTCGGGGGAGATACGCAGTATTTT.